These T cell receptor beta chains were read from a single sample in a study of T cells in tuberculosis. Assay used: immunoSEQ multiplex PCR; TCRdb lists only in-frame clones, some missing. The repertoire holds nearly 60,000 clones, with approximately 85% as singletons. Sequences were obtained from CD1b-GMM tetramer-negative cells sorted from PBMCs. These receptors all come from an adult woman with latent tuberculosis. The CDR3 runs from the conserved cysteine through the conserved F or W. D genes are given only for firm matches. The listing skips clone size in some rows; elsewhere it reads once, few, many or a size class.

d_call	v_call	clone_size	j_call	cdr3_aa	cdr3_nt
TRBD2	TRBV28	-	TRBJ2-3	CASSLGSSGNPDTQYF	TGTGCCAGCAGTTTAGGGTCTAGCGGGAACCCAGATACGCAGTATTTT
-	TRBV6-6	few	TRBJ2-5	CASSYSGTLQETQYF	TGTGCCAGCAGTTACTCGGGGACACTCCAAGAGACCCAGTACTTC
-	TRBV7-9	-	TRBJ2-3	CASSGGGGIDTDTQYF	TGTGCCAGCAGCGGCGGCGGCGGGATAGACACAGATACGCAGTATTTT
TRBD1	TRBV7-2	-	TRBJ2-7	CASSLTGPPYEQYF	TGTGCCAGCAGCTTGACAGGGCCCCCCTACGAGCAGTACTTC
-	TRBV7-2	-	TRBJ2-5	CASSIYYTLETQYF	TGTGCCAGCAGCATATACTATACCCTAGAGACCCAGTACTTC
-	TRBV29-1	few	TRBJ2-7	CSVGTTAYEQYF	TGCAGCGTTGGGACTACCGCCTACGAGCAGTACTTC
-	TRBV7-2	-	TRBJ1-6	CASSLTGSSYNSPLHF	TGTGCCAGCAGCTTAACAGGGAGCTCCTATAATTCACCCCTCCACTTT
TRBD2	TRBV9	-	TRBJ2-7	CASSETSGRANSYEQYF	TGTGCCAGCAGCGAGACTAGCGGGAGGGCCAACTCCTACGAGCAGTACTTC
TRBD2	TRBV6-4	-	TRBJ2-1	CASSDSGLASNEQFF	TGTGCCAGCAGTGACTCGGGACTAGCGTCCAATGAGCAGTTCTTC
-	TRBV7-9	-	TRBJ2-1	CASSQRPDSSYNEQFF	TGTGCCAGCAGCCAACGCCCCGACTCAAGCTACAATGAGCAGTTCTTC
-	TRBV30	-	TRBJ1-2	CAWSEIPPEGYGYTF	TGTGCCTGGAGTGAAATACCCCCTGAGGGATATGGCTACACCTTC
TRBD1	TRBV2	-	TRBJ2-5	CAIDRDSRTQYF	TGTGCCATAGACCGGGACAGTAGGACCCAGTACTTC
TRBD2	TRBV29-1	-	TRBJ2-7	CSVGGREGSYEQYF	TGCAGCGTTGGGGGCAGGGAGGGCTCCTACGAGCAGTACTTC
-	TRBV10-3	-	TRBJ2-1	CAISPTIALLYNEQFF	TGTGCCATCAGTCCGACTATAGCCCTTCTCTACAATGAGCAGTTCTTC
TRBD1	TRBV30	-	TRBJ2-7	CAWSVGTGPGEQYF	TGTGCCTGGAGTGTAGGGACAGGGCCTGGCGAGCAGTACTTC
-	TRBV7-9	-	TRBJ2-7	CASTPDVFEDGYEQYF	TGTGCCAGCACCCCAGACGTTTTCGAGGATGGCTACGAGCAGTACTTC
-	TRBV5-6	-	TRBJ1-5	CASSLVGGPRTSNQPQHF	TGTGCCAGCAGCTTGGTAGGGGGACCGAGGACTAGCAATCAGCCCCAGCATTTT
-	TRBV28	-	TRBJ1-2	CASSQQGYGYTF	TGTGCCAGCAGTCAACAGGGCTATGGCTACACCTTC
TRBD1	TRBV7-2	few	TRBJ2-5	CASSEDRSEETQYF	TGTGCCAGCAGCGAGGACAGGAGTGAGGAGACCCAGTACTTC
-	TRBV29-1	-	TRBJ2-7	CSVRRLTAPYEQYF	TGCAGCGTTCGGCGGCTCACGGCCCCCTACGAGCAGTACTTC
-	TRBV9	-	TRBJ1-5	CASSVGSGSTDQPQHF	TGTGCCAGCAGCGTAGGAAGCGGCAGCACCGATCAGCCCCAGCATTTT
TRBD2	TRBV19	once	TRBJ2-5	CASSTSGLVGETQYF	TGTGCCAGTAGTACTAGCGGTTTGGTCGGAGAGACCCAGTACTTC
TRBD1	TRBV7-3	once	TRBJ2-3	CASSLLAGGEDTQYF	TGTGCCAGCAGCTTATTGGCAGGGGGTGAAGATACGCAGTATTTT
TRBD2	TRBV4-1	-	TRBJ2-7	CASSQTSGSSYEQYF	TGCGCCAGCAGCCAAACTAGCGGGTCCTCCTACGAGCAGTACTTC
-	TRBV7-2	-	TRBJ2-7	CASSFSPTGYYEQYF	TGTGCCAGCAGCTTTTCCCCTACGGGATACTACGAGCAGTACTTC
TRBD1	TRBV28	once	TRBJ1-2	CASSLPTGTGLYGYTF	TGTGCCAGCAGTTTACCGACCGGGACAGGGCTTTATGGCTACACCTTC
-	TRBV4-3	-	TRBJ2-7	CASSQSLGEYEQYF	TGCGCCAGCAGCCAGTCCCTCGGGGAGTACGAGCAGTACTTC